This paragraph covers one T cell receptor beta chain sequence. This sample stems from a study of Graves' ophthalmopathy and Graves' hyperthyroidism. The germline V and J ends were trimmed by 3 bases and 3 bases, with 10 bases remaining between them. The CDR3 is made up of 14 amino acids. CDR1 PRHDT and CDR2 FYEKMQ come from the germline V gene (reference sequence). RNA transcripts yielded amplified TCR beta CDR3 regions. Following a first-round RT-PCR that used HTBI primers, a second-round multiplex PCR was carried out. MiXCR was run by TCRdb on the multiplex PCR reads, yielding one entry per CDR3 protein. Here the sample spans 500,000 to 700,000 distinct CDR3 sequences, 35% to 40% being singletons.

The J gene is TRBJ2-3, the V gene TRBV13, with D possibly being TRBD1 (5 bases). The specimen was peripheral blood or thyroid tissue (not recorded which). The clonotype comes from an adult man with Graves' hyperthyroidism. This chain's CDR3 is CASSFHSGTDTQYF. The CDR3, as DNA: TGTGCCAGCAGCTTCCATTCAGGGACAGATACGCAGTATTTT.